The next 3 T cell receptor beta chains were all read from a single sample in a study of cytomegalovirus exposure and HLA in healthy donors. Sequencing used immunoSEQ multiplex PCR; TCRdb keeps in-frame clones, though not all of them. Of 100,000 to 150,000 clones in the sample, roughly nine tenths were seen once. The sequenced material came from PBMCs. Source of these receptors: a woman under 30 in good health and CMV-seronegative.

The CDR3 reads CASLNRDEQFF. In DNA form, the CDR3 reads TGTGCCAGCCTTAACAGGGACGAGCAGTTCTTC. V and J are TRBV19 and TRBJ2-1, with a possible D match to TRBD1 (6 bases). Trimming shortened V by 9 bases and J by 10 bases, and 13 bases separated the two germline ends. This CDR3 spans 11 amino acids. Per the germline V gene, CDR1 is LNHDA and CDR2 is SQIVND (reference sequence).

This chain links TRBV5-1 with TRBJ1-1; D ambiguous. Deletions cut 4 bases from V and 4 bases from J, with 17 bases between. This CDR3 spans 15 amino acids. Germline V lookup: CDR1 SGHRS, CDR2 YFSETQ. This chain's CDR3 is CASSKTPLEGTEAFF. In DNA form, the CDR3 reads TGCGCCAGCAGCAAAACACCCCTGGAGGGCACTGAAGCTTTCTTT.

The chain joins TRBV7-9 to TRBJ2-1; the D gene is possibly TRBD1 (6 bases). The CDR3 consists of 14 residues. V lost 5 bases and J lost 7, with 15 bases in between. The germline CDR1 and CDR2 sequences are SEHNR and FQNEAQ (reference sequence). The CDR3 spells CASSPDNRVNEQFF. In nucleotides, the CDR3 is TGTGCCAGCAGCCCCGATAACAGGGTAAATGAGCAGTTCTTC. The whole variable domain, remainder taken from reference TRBV7-9 and TRBJ2-1, is DTGVSQNPRHKITKRGQNVTFRCDPISEHNRLYWYRQTLGQGPEFLTYFQNEAQLEKSRLLSDRFSAERPKGSFSTLEIQRTEQGDSAMYLCASSPDNRVNEQFFGPGTRLTVL.